The 29 T cell receptor beta chains given below trace back to one sample, sequenced in a study of CD8 T cells in ankylosing spondylitis. Study conclusions and caveats: Characteristic of ankylosing spondylitis blood, it appeared, was a TCR beta motif comprising 7 to 9 highly homologous variants.

One entry per CDR3 protein, called by TCRdb with MiXCR from the 5' RACE reads. The table shows 700,000 to 850,000 distinct CDR3 sequences, with 10% to 15% occurring only once. Antigens for these TCRs are unknown. The specimen was blood, either unsorted or a sorted T cell fraction (not recorded which). These receptors originate from a male donor with ankylosing spondylitis.

The rearrangement joins TRBV5-1 to TRBJ1-3; D is unresolved. The CDR3 contains 16 residues. Germline CDR1 and CDR2: SGHRS and YFSETQ. The V and J ends lost 0 bases and 0 bases respectively, with 10 bases between them. CDR3 amino acids: CASSLDLIASGNTIYF. As DNA, the CDR3 is TGCGCCAGCAGCTTGGATCTGATTGCCTCTGGAAACACCATATATTTT.

This clonotype turned up a few times. V usage is TRBV20-1 and J usage is TRBJ2-2; the D gene could be TRBD1 or TRBD2 (5 bases each). The V gene lost 1 base and the J gene lost 4 bases, with 10 bases spanning the gap. The CDR3 is made up of 14 amino acids. The germline CDR1 and CDR2 sequences are DFQATT and SNEGSKA (reference sequence). CDR3 sequence reads: CSARVRGATGELFF. The DNA for the CDR3 is TGCAGTGCTAGAGTGAGGGGTGCCACCGGGGAGCTGTTTTTT.

This clonotype occurred a few times. V and J are TRBV20-1 and TRBJ2-2; 7 bases are a match to TRBD1. The CDR3 runs 16 residues. The V segment lost 1 base and the J segment 4 bases; nucleotides outside the gene matches: 9. Germline V gene lookup returns CDR1 DFQATT and CDR2 SNEGSKA (reference sequence). As DNA, the CDR3 is TGCAGTGCTAGAGGACTAAGACAGGGAAGCACCGGGGAGCTGTTTTTT. Its protein product is CSARGLRQGSTGELFF.

This clonotype was observed at least ten times. J is TRBJ2-1 and V is TRBV7-2; 11 bases match TRBD2. Germline CDR1 and CDR2: SGHTA and FQGNSA. The V gene end was trimmed by 3 bases and the J gene end by 12 bases; junction bases not matched to a gene: 10. The CDR3 contains 15 residues. The CDR3, as DNA: TGTGCCAGCAGCTTTCCGCTAGCGGGGGGTTCGGCGCAGTTCTTC. This gives the protein CASSFPLAGGSAQFF.

This clonotype has at least ten counts. This chain's CDR3 is CSARYQLSYEQYF. Here the CDR3 DNA reads TGCAGTGCTAGGTATCAGCTCTCCTACGAGCAGTACTTC. The chain employs TRBV20-1 and TRBJ2-7; D unclear. The V gene lost 3 bases and the J gene lost 0 bases, with 9 bases spanning the gap. Germline V lookup: CDR1 DFQATT, CDR2 SNEGSKA (reference sequence). This CDR3 has 13 amino acids.

This clonotype has a handful of counts. The rearrangement links TRBV20-1 to TRBJ1-6; TRBD1 might be the D (5 bases). V was trimmed by 3 bases and J by 8 bases, leaving 14 bases between them. CDR1 DFQATT and CDR2 SNEGSKA come from the germline V gene (reference sequence). This CDR3 region has 14 residues. CDR3 in amino acids: CSASFNLGDSPLHF. The CDR3 DNA is TGCAGTGCTAGCTTCAACCTGGGGGATTCACCCCTCCACTTT.

V and J are TRBV10-3 and TRBJ2-1; 9 bases match TRBD1. This CDR3 comprises 13 residues. Germline CDR1 reads ENHRY; CDR2 reads SYGVKD. V lost 5 bases to trimming and J lost 6 bases; unmatched junction nucleotides: 2. In nucleotides, the CDR3 is TGTGCCATCAGTCCGGACAGGGGCAATGAGCAGTTCTTC. Its protein product is CAISPDRGNEQFF.

The chain has TRBV27 and TRBJ2-7; tentatively, D is TRBD1 (5 bases). The germline gives CDR1 MNHEY, CDR2 SMNVEV (reference sequence). The CDR3 contains 12 residues. V shed 6 bases and J shed 8 bases, with 14 bases lying between them. The CDR3 is CASSLPAGKQYF. CDR3 DNA sequence: TGTGCCAGCAGCCTCCCGGCAGGGAAGCAGTACTTC.

Only a few counts were recorded for this clonotype. CDR3 nucleotides: TGTGCCAGCAGCCCGTACGGGAGCCTATCCTACGAGCAGTACTTC. This translates into CASSPYGSLSYEQYF. J is TRBJ2-7 and V is TRBV5-6; D is possibly TRBD2 (6 bases). V lost 4 bases and J lost 1, with 15 bases in between. The CDR3 consists of 15 residues. CDR1 and CDR2 (germline): SGHDT, YYEEEE. Looking up the rest from reference TRBV5-6 and TRBJ2-7 gives the full variable domain: DAGVTQSPTHLIKTRGQQVTLRCSPKSGHDTVSWYQQALGQGPQFIFQYYEEEERQRGNFPDRFSGHQFPNYSSELNVNALLLGDSALYLCASSPYGSLSYEQYFGPGTRLTVT.

This clonotype was detected only a few times. V gene TRBV5-1 combines with J gene TRBJ1-1, with D possibly TRBD1 on 5 matching bases. V lost 1 base and J 1 base, leaving 8 bases between the germline ends. Germline V gives CDR1 SGHRS, CDR2 YFSETQ. There are 14 residues in the CDR3. CDR3 amino acids: CASSLIGQNTEAFF. DNA for the CDR3: TGCGCCAGCAGCTTGATAGGACAGAACACTGAAGCTTTCTTT. Full variable domain (rest looked up from reference TRBV5-1 and TRBJ1-1): KAGVTQTPRYLIKTRGQQVTLSCSPISGHRSVSWYQQTPGQGLQFLFEYFSETQRNKGNFPGRFSGRQFSNSRSEMNVSTLELGDSALYLCASSLIGQNTEAFFGQGTRLTVV.

This clonotype was observed a handful of times. The rearrangement links TRBV29-1 to TRBJ2-4, with no clear D. This CDR3 is 15 amino acids long. Germline assignment: CDR1 SQVTM and CDR2 ANQGSEA. V lost 5 bases and J 0 bases, leaving 14 bases between the germline ends. The CDR3 reads CSVSVRALAKNIQYF. The CDR3 coding sequence is TGCAGCGTTTCGGTACGGGCCCTAGCCAAAAACATTCAGTACTTC.

This clonotype was seen at least ten times. The CDR3: CASSLVSTGKLYEQYF. The DNA for the CDR3 is TGTGCCAGCAGCTTAGTATCCACAGGGAAGCTCTACGAGCAGTACTTC. V is TRBV7-2 and J is TRBJ2-7, with a possible D match to TRBD1 (6 bases). This CDR3 has 16 residues. The V and J ends lost 1 base and 3 bases respectively, with 16 bases between them. Per germline, CDR1 SGHTA and CDR2 FQGNSA.

V is TRBV12-3 or TRBV12-4 and J is TRBJ1-5; D ambiguous. CDR3 size: 14 residues. Trimming stripped 6 bases from V and 5 bases from J, with 14 bases between. The CDR3 spells CASRGVATDQPQHF. CDR3 DNA sequence: TGTGCCAGCAGGGGAGTGGCGACGGATCAGCCCCAGCATTTT.

J is TRBJ2-7 and V is TRBV6-5; D is undetermined. With the DNA end fitting TRBJ2-4 better, the J assignment may be wrong. Germline CDR1 MNHEY, CDR2 SVGAGI. The CDR3 is 11 residues long. This CDR3 is CASSYSYIQYF. The CDR3 DNA follows: TGTGCCAGCAGTTACTCTTACATTCAGTACTTC.

This clonotype turned up a few times. This sequence joins TRBV20-1 and TRBJ1-5; a possible D gene is TRBD1 (5 bases). The CDR3 is 13 residues long. The V end lost 2 bases, the J end lost 6 bases, and 11 bases lay between the germline ends. Germline V gives CDR1 DFQATT, CDR2 SNEGSKA (reference sequence). The DNA for the CDR3 is TGCAGTGCTAGACCCCCAGGGCTTCAGCCCCAGCATTTT. The encoded protein is CSARPPGLQPQHF.

The chain employs TRBV5-8 and TRBJ2-3; no clear D gene. The CDR3 contains 14 residues. Trimming pared 0 bases from V and 0 bases from J, leaving 5 bases between. Germline V lookup: CDR1 SGHTS, CDR2 YDEGEE. The CDR3 loop is CASSLEESTDTQYF. CDR3 nucleotide sequence: TGTGCCAGCAGCTTGGAGGAGAGCACAGATACGCAGTATTTT. The full variable domain, completed using reference TRBV5-8 and TRBJ2-3, is EAGVTQSPTHLIKTRGQQATLRCSPISGHTSVYWYQQALGLGLQFLLWYDEGEERNRGNFPPRFSGRQFPNYSSELNVNALELEDSALYLCASSLEESTDTQYFGPGTRLTVL.

This clonotype was recorded many times. The chain joins TRBV27 to TRBJ2-3, with TRBD1 as a possible D gene (5 bases). The CDR3 is 16 amino acids. Germline lookup yields CDR1 MNHEY and CDR2 SMNVEV (reference sequence). Trimming removed 4 bases at V and 1 base at J, with 15 bases between. The CDR3 loop reads CASSSLTDLGTDTQYF. The DNA for the CDR3 is TGTGCCAGCAGTTCATTGACAGACCTCGGCACAGATACGCAGTATTTT.

The sample holds a few counts of this clonotype. The chain is built from TRBV5-1 and TRBJ2-3; unclear D gene. Between the trimmed V and J ends, which lost 0 bases and 6 bases, there was a span of 11 bases. From germline, CDR1 is SGHRS and CDR2 YFSETQ. The CDR3 is 14 residues long. CDR3 loop: CASSLEGLADTQYF. CDR3 nucleotide sequence: TGCGCCAGCAGCTTGGAAGGATTAGCCGATACGCAGTATTTT.

This clonotype was recorded at least ten times. The CDR3 sequence is CSAQVATNEKLFF. CDR3 bases: TGCAGTGCCCAAGTTGCAACTAATGAAAAACTGTTTTTT. This chain connects TRBV20-1 to TRBJ1-4; no definite D call. V lost 6 bases to trimming and J lost 0 bases, with 8 bases between them. There are 13 residues in the CDR3. Germline V gene sequence: CDR1 DFQATT, CDR2 SNEGSKA (reference sequence).

Many counts were recorded for this clonotype. The genes are TRBV7-2 and TRBJ1-2, with no clear D. This CDR3 comprises 13 residues. Trimming took 2 bases from V and 3 from J, leaving 7 bases between them. Per germline, CDR1 SGHTA and CDR2 FQGNSA. CDR3 sequence: CASSLNSYYGYTF. As DNA, the CDR3 is TGTGCCAGCAGCTTAAACAGCTACTATGGCTACACCTTC.

This clonotype came up many times. The V call is TRBV20-1, the J call TRBJ2-1, with a weak D call TRBD2 (5 bases). The CDR3 loop spans 13 amino acids. V shed 6 bases and J shed 8 bases, with 17 bases lying between them. Germline CDR1 and CDR2: DFQATT and SNEGSKA (reference sequence). CDR3 sequence (DNA): TGCAGTGCGAGGGCCCCCAGCAGAGATGAGCAGTTCTTC. Translation: CSARAPSRDEQFF.

The sample holds many counts of this clonotype. The chain links TRBV7-9 to TRBJ1-1, with D uncertain. The V and J ends lost 5 bases and 1 base respectively, with 11 bases between them. This CDR3 is 14 amino acids long. Germline CDR1 and CDR2: SEHNR and FQNEAQ (reference sequence). The CDR3 DNA is TGTGCCAGCAGCCCCGTCCACCCGAACACTGAAGCTTTCTTT. Translation gives CASSPVHPNTEAFF.

This clonotype was found a few times. The chain has TRBV7-2 and TRBJ2-5; weak D call: TRBD1 (6 bases). V was pared by 2 bases and J by 4 bases, with 11 bases between. The CDR3 consists of 14 residues. Germline V lookup: CDR1 SGHTA, CDR2 FQGNSA. The CDR3: CASSLLMGAETQYF. The CDR3, as DNA: TGTGCCAGCAGCTTATTAATGGGGGCAGAGACCCAGTACTTC.

V gene TRBV18 combines with J gene TRBJ1-5, with D unresolved. The CDR3 is made up of 14 amino acids. CDR1 is KGHSH and CDR2 is LQKENI in the germline V gene. Between the trimmed V and J ends, which lost 3 bases and 2 bases, there was a span of 8 bases. The CDR3 loop is CASSPRVRNQPQHF. The CDR3 bases are TGTGCCAGCTCACCGCGAGTCCGCAATCAGCCCCAGCATTTT.

This sequence joins TRBV29-1 and TRBJ2-1, with 14 bases aligning to TRBD2. V gave up 5 bases and J gave up 4 bases; unmatched junction bases: 10. The V gene's germline CDR1 is SQVTM and CDR2 ANQGSEA. This CDR3 comprises 17 residues. CDR3 in amino acids: CSVYGTSGSSKYNEQFF. CDR3 in DNA: TGCAGCGTTTACGGGACTAGCGGGAGTTCAAAGTACAATGAGCAGTTCTTC.

This clonotype was observed at least ten times. CDR3 sequence reads: CSVGSLVNTDTQYF. In DNA, the CDR3 is TGCAGCGTTGGTAGTCTGGTAAACACAGATACGCAGTATTTT. The V call is TRBV29-1, the J call TRBJ2-3; no definite D call. This CDR3 region has 14 residues. Germline V gene data show CDR1 as SQVTM and CDR2 as ANQGSEA. Trimming took 4 bases from V and 2 from J, leaving 13 bases between them.

This clonotype was counted between two and nine times. V is TRBV18 and J is TRBJ1-1, with D maybe TRBD1 (5 bases). The CDR3 contains 15 residues. The germline gives CDR1 KGHSH, CDR2 LQKENI. V was trimmed by 0 bases and J by 0 bases, leaving 8 bases between them. The CDR3 loop reads CASSPPGPMNTEAFF. In DNA form, the CDR3 reads TGTGCCAGCTCACCACCGGGACCCATGAACACTGAAGCTTTCTTT.

The genes are TRBV2 and TRBJ2-2; D gene unclear. This CDR3 has 15 amino acids. Trimming stripped 4 bases from V and 0 bases from J, with 9 bases between. Per the germline V gene, CDR1 is SNHLY and CDR2 is FYNNEI. The chain's CDR3 is CASSVLAANTGELFF. CDR3 nucleotide sequence: TGTGCCAGCAGTGTGTTGGCAGCGAACACCGGGGAGCTGTTTTTT.

This chain joins TRBV28 and TRBJ2-7; D possibly matches TRBD1 or TRBD2 (5 bases each). In germline, CDR1 is MDHEN, CDR2 SYDVKM. Trimming removed 4 bases from V and 3 bases from J, with 10 bases in between. The length of the CDR3 is 13 residues. The CDR3 protein is CASSWPGGYEQYF. The CDR3 DNA reads as TGTGCCAGCAGTTGGCCTGGGGGCTACGAGCAGTACTTC.